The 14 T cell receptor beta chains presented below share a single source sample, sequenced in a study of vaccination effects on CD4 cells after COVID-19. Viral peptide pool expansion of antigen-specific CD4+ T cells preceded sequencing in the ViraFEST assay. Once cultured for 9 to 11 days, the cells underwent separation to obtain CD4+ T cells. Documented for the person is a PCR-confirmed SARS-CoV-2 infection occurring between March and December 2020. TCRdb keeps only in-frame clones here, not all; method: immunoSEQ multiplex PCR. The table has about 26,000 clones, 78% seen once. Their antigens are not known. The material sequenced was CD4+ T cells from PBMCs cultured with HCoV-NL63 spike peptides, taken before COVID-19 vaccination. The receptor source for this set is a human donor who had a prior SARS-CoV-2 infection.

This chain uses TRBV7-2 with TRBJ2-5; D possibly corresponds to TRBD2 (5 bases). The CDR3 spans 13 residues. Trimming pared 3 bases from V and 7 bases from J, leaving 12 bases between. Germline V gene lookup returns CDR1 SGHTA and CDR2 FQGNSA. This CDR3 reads CASSLEAAVTQYF. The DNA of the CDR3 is TGTGCCAGCAGCTTGGAGGCCGCGGTGACCCAGTACTTC.

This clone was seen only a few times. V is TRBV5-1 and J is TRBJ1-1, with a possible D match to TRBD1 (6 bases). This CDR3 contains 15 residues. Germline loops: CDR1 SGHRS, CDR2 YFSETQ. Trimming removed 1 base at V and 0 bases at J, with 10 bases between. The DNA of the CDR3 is TGCGCCAGCAGCTTGTTACAGGGTATGAACACTGAAGCTTTCTTT. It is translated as CASSLLQGMNTEAFF.

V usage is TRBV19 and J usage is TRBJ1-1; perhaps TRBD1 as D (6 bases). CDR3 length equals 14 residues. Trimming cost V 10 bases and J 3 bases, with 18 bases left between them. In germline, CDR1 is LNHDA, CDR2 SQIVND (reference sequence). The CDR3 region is CATREGGDYTEAFF. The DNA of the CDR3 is TGTGCCACAAGGGAGGGGGGAGACTACACTGAAGCTTTCTTT.

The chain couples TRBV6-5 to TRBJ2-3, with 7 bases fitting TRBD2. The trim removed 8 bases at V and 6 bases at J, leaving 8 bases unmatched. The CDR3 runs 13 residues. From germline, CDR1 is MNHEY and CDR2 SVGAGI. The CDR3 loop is CASGGGEVDTQYF. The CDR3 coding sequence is TGTGCCAGCGGGGGAGGGGAGGTGGATACGCAGTATTTT.

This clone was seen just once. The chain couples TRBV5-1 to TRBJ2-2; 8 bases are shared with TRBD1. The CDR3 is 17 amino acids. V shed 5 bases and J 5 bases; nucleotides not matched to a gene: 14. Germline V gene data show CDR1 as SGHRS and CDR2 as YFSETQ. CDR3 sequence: CASSAAGAGGRTGELFF. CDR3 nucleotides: TGCGCCAGCAGTGCGGCTGGGGCAGGGGGCCGGACCGGGGAGCTGTTTTTT.

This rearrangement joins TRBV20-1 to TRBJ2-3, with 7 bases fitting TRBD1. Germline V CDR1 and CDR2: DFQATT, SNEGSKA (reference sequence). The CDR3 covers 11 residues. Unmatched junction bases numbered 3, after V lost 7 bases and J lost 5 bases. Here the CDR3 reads CSVPGGDTQYF. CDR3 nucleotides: TGCAGTGTGCCAGGGGGAGATACGCAGTATTTT.

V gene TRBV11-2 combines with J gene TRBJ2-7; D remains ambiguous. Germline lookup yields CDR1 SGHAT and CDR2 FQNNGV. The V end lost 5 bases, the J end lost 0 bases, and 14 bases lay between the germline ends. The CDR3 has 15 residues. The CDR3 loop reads CASSRVWARSYEQYF. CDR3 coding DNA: TGTGCCAGCAGCCGGGTCTGGGCCCGCTCCTACGAGCAGTACTTC.

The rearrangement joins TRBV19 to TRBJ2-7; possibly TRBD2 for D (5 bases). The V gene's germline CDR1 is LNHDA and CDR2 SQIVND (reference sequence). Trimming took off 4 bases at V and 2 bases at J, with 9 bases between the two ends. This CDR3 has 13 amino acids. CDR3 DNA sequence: TGTGCCAGTAGTACCCCCGGGGCCTACGAGCAGTACTTC. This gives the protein CASSTPGAYEQYF.

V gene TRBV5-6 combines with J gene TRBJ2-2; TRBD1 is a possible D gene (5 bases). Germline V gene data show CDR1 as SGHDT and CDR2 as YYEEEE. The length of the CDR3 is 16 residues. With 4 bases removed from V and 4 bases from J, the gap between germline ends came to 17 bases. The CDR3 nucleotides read TGTGCCAGCAGCGCCCTACCGACAGTCCGCACCGGGGAGCTGTTTTTT. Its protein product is CASSALPTVRTGELFF. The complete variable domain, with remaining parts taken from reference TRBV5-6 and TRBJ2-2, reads DAGVTQSPTHLIKTRGQQVTLRCSPKSGHDTVSWYQQALGQGPQFIFQYYEEEERQRGNFPDRFSGHQFPNYSSELNVNALLLGDSALYLCASSALPTVRTGELFFGEGSRLTVL.

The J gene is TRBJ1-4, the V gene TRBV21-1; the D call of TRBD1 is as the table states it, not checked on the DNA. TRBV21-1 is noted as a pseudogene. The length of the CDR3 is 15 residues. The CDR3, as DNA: TGTGCCAGCAGCACCGGGGACAGGTTAGAGGAAAAACTGTTTTTT. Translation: CASSTGDRLEEKLFF.

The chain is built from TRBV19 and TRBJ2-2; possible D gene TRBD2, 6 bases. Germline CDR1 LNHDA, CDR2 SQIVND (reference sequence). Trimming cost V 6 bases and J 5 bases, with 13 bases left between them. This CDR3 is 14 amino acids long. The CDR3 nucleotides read TGTGCCAGTAGCCCTACCCGGGGGACCGGGGAGCTGTTTTTT. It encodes CASSPTRGTGELFF.

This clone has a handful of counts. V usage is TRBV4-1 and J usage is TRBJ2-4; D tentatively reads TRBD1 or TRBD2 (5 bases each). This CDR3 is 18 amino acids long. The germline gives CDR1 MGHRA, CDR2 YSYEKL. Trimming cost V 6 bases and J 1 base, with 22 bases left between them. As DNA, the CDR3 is TGCGCCAGCAGTCCCCGTGTTCTGGGGGTTTGGGCCAAAAACATTCAGTACTTC. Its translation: CASSPRVLGVWAKNIQYF.

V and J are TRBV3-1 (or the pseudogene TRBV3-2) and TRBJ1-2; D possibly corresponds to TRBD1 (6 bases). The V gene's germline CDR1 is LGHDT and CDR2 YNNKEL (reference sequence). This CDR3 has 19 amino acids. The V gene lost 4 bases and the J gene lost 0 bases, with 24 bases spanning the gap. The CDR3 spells CASSPVELTGRGANYGYTF. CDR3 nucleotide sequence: TGTGCCAGCAGCCCCGTCGAGCTCACAGGGAGAGGGGCTAACTATGGCTACACCTTC.

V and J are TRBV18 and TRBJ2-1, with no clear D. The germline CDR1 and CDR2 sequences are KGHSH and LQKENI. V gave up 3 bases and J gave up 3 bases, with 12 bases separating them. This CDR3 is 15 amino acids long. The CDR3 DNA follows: TGTGCCAGCTCACCCTCCGTCGTGAACTACAATGAGCAGTTCTTC. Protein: CASSPSVVNYNEQFF.